This entry lists 19 T cell receptor beta chains sequenced from one sample in a study of T cells generated in artificial thymic organoids. Reverse primers in the TRAC or TRBC constant regions drove separate semi-nested PCRs for TCRalpha and TCRbeta. One entry per CDR3 protein, called by TCRdb with MiXCR from the 5' RACE reads. Of about 5,400 distinct CDR3 sequences listed, 25% are singletons. Antigens for these TCRs are unknown. The organoids combined MS5 murine stromal cells carrying human DLL1 with human hematopoietic stem and progenitor cells. Organoids were seeded with FACS-purified CD34+CD3- stem and progenitor cells depleted of residual T cells. Sequenced sample: naive CD8+ T cells grown in artificial thymic organoids from cord blood stem and progenitor cells. Indicated subset: CD3+TCRalphabeta+CD8SP T cells; for blood, CD45RO-CCR7+ naive CD8+ T cells. The source is a human donor who gave cord blood stem cells for thymic organoid culture, a cardiac surgery patient who gave postnatal thymus, or a blood donor (not recorded which).

This clonotype is judged medium-sized. The J gene is TRBJ1-5, the V gene TRBV19; 7 bases agree with TRBD1. The V and J ends lost 10 bases and 0 bases, in that order; junction bases with no gene match: 6. The CDR3 contains 14 residues. CDR1 and CDR2 from the germline V gene are LNHDA and SQIVND (reference sequence). This chain's CDR3 is CATRGGRSNQPQHF. As DNA, the CDR3 is TGTGCCACGCGAGGGGGCCGTAGCAATCAGCCCCAGCATTTT.

This clonotype counts as medium-sized (0.01 to 0.1%). The chain joins TRBV18 to TRBJ2-7; possibly TRBD2 for D (5 bases). Trimming shortened V by 3 bases and J by 2 bases, and 8 bases separated the two germline ends. Per the germline V gene, CDR1 is KGHSH and CDR2 is LQKENI. This CDR3 has 13 amino acids. The CDR3 loop reads CASSPRDTYEQYF. The CDR3 DNA is TGTGCCAGCTCACCTCGGGATACCTACGAGCAGTACTTC.

By proportion, this clonotype is medium-sized (0.01 to 0.1%). The CDR3 DNA reads TGCGCCAGCAGCCTCCGGACACCTCTCGGATTAGATACGCAGTATTTT. Protein: CASSLRTPLGLDTQYF. J is TRBJ2-3 and V is TRBV4-3; tentatively, D is TRBD1 (5 bases). The CDR3 consists of 16 residues. CDR1 LGHNA and CDR2 YSLEER come from the germline V gene. V shed 4 bases and J shed 5 bases, with 19 bases lying between them.

As regards this clonotype: A much larger clone differs from this one at a single base, so this may be a read error. V gene TRBV4-3 combines with J gene TRBJ2-3; 12 bases match TRBD2. Germline CDR1 and CDR2: LGHNA and YSLEER. This CDR3 comprises 16 residues. CDR3 sequence reads: CASSQGLAGGTGTQYF. CDR3 nucleotide sequence: TGCGCCAGCAGCCAAGGGCTAGCGGGAGGGACAGGTACGCAGTATTTT.

This clonotype is medium-sized. The chain uses TRBV20-1 and TRBJ2-1; the match to TRBD2 covers 11 bases. The CDR3 extends over 17 amino acids. The germline CDR1 and CDR2 sequences are DFQATT and SNEGSKA (reference sequence). Losses at the gene ends were 2 bases for V and 6 bases for J; bases not matched to a gene: 12. The CDR3 coding sequence is TGCAGTGCTAGATTCGCCCTAACTAGCGGGGGTCTCAATGAGCAGTTCTTC. Its protein is CSARFALTSGGLNEQFF.

This sequence joins TRBV29-1 and TRBJ1-2; possible D gene TRBD1, 5 bases. The CDR3 covers 11 residues. Trimming cost V 4 bases and J 8 bases, with 11 bases left between them. Looked up from germline, CDR1 is SQVTM and CDR2 is ANQGSEA. CDR3 region: CSVGGHWGYTF. The CDR3 nucleotides read TGCAGCGTTGGGGGCCACTGGGGCTACACCTTC.

This clonotype was observed a few times. The V call is TRBV4-3, the J call TRBJ2-1, with D perhaps assigned TRBD1 or TRBD2 (5 bases each). The length of the CDR3 is 17 residues. V lost 2 bases and J lost 4, with 18 bases in between. CDR1 LGHNA and CDR2 YSLEER come from the germline V gene. The CDR3 protein is CASSQRLLRGSYNEQFF. The CDR3 region has the DNA TGCGCCAGCAGCCAAAGGTTGCTGAGGGGTTCGTACAATGAGCAGTTCTTC.

By share, this clonotype ranks as medium-sized. The chain joins TRBV5-1 to TRBJ2-4, with D possibly TRBD2 on 5 matching bases. Per germline, CDR1 SGHRS and CDR2 YFSETQ. The V end was cut by 0 bases, the J end by 0 bases, with 10 bases between. The CDR3 is made up of 16 amino acids. The CDR3 reads CASSLGAALAKNIQYF. CDR3 coding DNA: TGCGCCAGCAGCTTGGGAGCGGCCCTAGCCAAAAACATTCAGTACTTC.

In regard to this clonotype: Since a much larger clone is just one base distant, this may be a read error. The chain combines TRBV6-5 with TRBJ1-5; D perhaps matches TRBD1 (5 bases). The CDR3 contains 16 residues. CDR1 is MNHEY and CDR2 is SVGAGI in the germline V gene. The chain's CDR3 is CTSSSLGGIGNQPQHF. DNA of the CDR3: TGTACCAGCAGTTCTCTGGGGGGGATAGGCAATCAGCCCCAGCATTTT.

This clonotype is deemed medium-sized. The chain recombines TRBV4-2 with TRBJ2-1; D unclear. The germline CDR1 and CDR2 sequences are LGHNA and YNFKEQ. The CDR3 extends over 14 amino acids. With 1 base removed from V and 3 bases from J, the gap between germline ends came to 7 bases. CDR3 sequence reads: CASSQGRCYNEQFF. CDR3 sequence (DNA): TGTGCCAGCAGCCAAGGACGATGCTACAATGAGCAGTTCTTC.

This clonotype was detected a few times. This chain uses TRBV4-3 with TRBJ1-4; 11 bases line up with TRBD1. Germline CDR1 LGHNA, CDR2 YSLEER. V was clipped by 0 bases and J by 3 bases; unmatched bases: 6. This CDR3 has 18 residues. The CDR3 bases are TGCGCCAGCAGCCAAGATCCCGGACAGGGGGCCGCTAATGAAAAACTGTTTTTT. Protein product: CASSQDPGQGAANEKLFF.

With respect to this clonotype: A much more abundant neighbour one base away suggests this may be a read error. The chain uses TRBV27 and TRBJ2-5, with a tentative D call TRBD1 (6 bases). From germline, CDR1 is MNHEY and CDR2 SMNVEV (reference sequence). The CDR3 is 15 amino acids. In nucleotides, the CDR3 is TGTGTCAGCAGTAAGACTGGGGGCCACCGGGAGACCCAGTACTTC. It is translated as CVSSKTGGHRETQYF.

This clonotype is termed medium-sized (0.01 to 0.1%). V is TRBV10-3 and J is TRBJ2-7; D tentatively fits TRBD1 or TRBD2 (5 bases each). This CDR3 has 13 amino acids. Between the trimmed V and J ends, which lost 6 bases and 6 bases, there was a span of 15 bases. Germline CDR1 is ENHRY and CDR2 is SYGVKD. CDR3 protein: CAIRRGAPVEQYF. In DNA, the CDR3 is TGTGCCATCAGGAGGGGCGCACCGGTCGAGCAGTACTTC.

This clonotype showed up just a few times. A junction boundary mismatches the germline segment, possibly from a read error. The chain combines TRBV5-1 with TRBJ1-4; tentatively, D is TRBD1 (5 bases). The germline CDR1 and CDR2 sequences are SGHRS and YFSETQ. This CDR3 has 13 amino acids. CDR3 in DNA: TGCGCCAACAGCTTCTCAGGGCGGGAAAAACTGTTTTTT. Translated, it gives CANSFSGREKLFF.

This clonotype is deemed medium-sized. The chain carries TRBV6-5 and TRBJ2-7, with D maybe TRBD1 (5 bases). Looked up from germline, CDR1 is MNHEY and CDR2 is SVGAGI. With 6 bases removed from V and 3 bases from J, the gap between germline ends came to 12 bases. This CDR3 is built from 13 residues. The DNA of the CDR3 is TGTGCCAGCAGCCCTCCTAGGGGCTACGAGCAGTACTTC. Protein sequence: CASSPPRGYEQYF.

The chain recombines TRBV5-1 with TRBJ1-2; possibly TRBD1 for D (5 bases). V gave up 2 bases and J gave up 6 bases, with 17 bases separating them. This CDR3 spans 15 amino acids. Germline values: CDR1 SGHRS, CDR2 YFSETQ. This CDR3 is CASSFGRQWNDGYTF. The CDR3 DNA reads TGCGCCAGCAGCTTCGGGCGACAGTGGAACGATGGCTACACCTTC.

The CDR3 DNA sequence: TGTGCCAGCAGTCCGCAGGGGTGGAATTCACCCCTCCACTTT. Amino acid sequence: CASSPQGWNSPLHF. The gene calls are TRBV21-1 and TRBJ1-6; the table's TRBD1 call for D was not verified on the DNA. TRBV21-1 is deemed a pseudogene. The CDR3 extends over 14 amino acids.

The chain couples TRBV11-2 to TRBJ2-5; TRBD2 might be the D (6 bases). This CDR3 has 16 amino acids. V lost 3 bases, J lost 3 bases, and 17 bases lay in between. Germline lookup yields CDR1 SGHAT and CDR2 FQNNGV. CDR3 loop: CASSFPLSRGKETQYF. The CDR3 nucleotides read TGTGCCAGCAGCTTCCCCCTGTCCCGGGGGAAAGAGACCCAGTACTTC. The full variable domain, with the rest looked up from reference TRBV11-2 and TRBJ2-5, is EAGVAQSPRYKIIEKRQSVAFWCNPISGHATLYWYQQILGQGPKLLIQFQNNGVVDDSQLPKDRFSAERLKGVDSTLKIQPAKLEDSAVYLCASSFPLSRGKETQYFGPGTRLLVL.

The sample holds one count of this clonotype. It may be a read error: a sequence one base away is much more abundant. This chain links TRBV9 with TRBJ2-5; the D gene could be TRBD1 or TRBD2 (6 bases each). CDR1 is SGDLS and CDR2 is YYNGEE in the germline V gene. The CDR3 covers 15 residues. The CDR3 protein is CASSAPSRGREAQYF. The CDR3 region has the DNA TGTGCCAGCAGCGCCCCTTCCCGGGGGCGAGAGGCCCAGTACTTC.